The 27 T cell receptor beta chains below all came from one sample that was sequenced in a study of high-grade serous ovarian cancer treatment subgroups. Tumor samples were obtained before definitive surgery or chemotherapy. Some clones are missing from TCRdb's copy, which holds only in-frame ones; the method was immunoSEQ multiplex PCR. The sample contains about 4,300 clones, 65% to 90% of which appear only once. The sample comprised tumor tissue. Receptors originate from a human donor with high-grade serous ovarian cancer.

V usage is TRBV10-1 and J usage is TRBJ2-3; 7 bases line up with TRBD2. The junction had 14 bases not matched to a gene; V was cut back by 2 bases and J by 3 bases. CDR3 size: 18 residues. The V gene's germline CDR1 is WNHNN and CDR2 SYGVQD (reference sequence). This CDR3 reads CASSEPGGGGEKTDTQYF. The CDR3 DNA reads as TGCGCCAGCAGTGAGCCGGGCGGGGGAGGTGAAAAAACAGATACGCAGTATTTT.

Points on this clone: Its ends do not fully match the called genes, so a read error is possible. CDR3 sequence reads: CSARSGTTRSF. CDR3 sequence (DNA): TGCAGTGCTAGATCCGGGACAACTAGGTCCTTC. V is TRBV20-1 and J is TRBJ1-2; possible D gene TRBD1, 6 bases. The CDR3 sequence is 11 residues long. Germline values: CDR1 DFQATT, CDR2 SNEGSKA (reference sequence).

V and J are TRBV9 and TRBJ1-2; D ambiguous. From germline, CDR1 is SGDLS and CDR2 YYNGEE. This CDR3 contains 15 residues. With 3 bases removed from V and 4 bases from J, the gap between germline ends came to 16 bases. The chain's CDR3 is CASSEGDGSGYGYTF. CDR3 DNA: TGTGCCAGCAGCGAGGGAGATGGGTCAGGCTATGGCTACACCTTC.

This chain uses TRBV5-6 with TRBJ2-3, with 10 bases matching TRBD2. Germline trimming cut 3 bases from V and 5 bases from J; bases unmatched to any gene: 6. CDR3 length: 15 residues. In germline, CDR1 is SGHDT, CDR2 YYEEEE. DNA for the CDR3: TGTGCCAGCAGCTCTAGCGGGGGAGGAAGAGATACGCAGTATTTT. It is translated as CASSSSGGGRDTQYF.

This chain joins TRBV11-1 and TRBJ2-3; possibly TRBD1 or TRBD2 for D (5 bases each). Germline V gives CDR1 SGHAT, CDR2 FQDESV (reference sequence). CDR3 length equals 15 residues. Trimming cost V 1 base and J 6 bases, with 14 bases left between them. CDR3 nucleotides: TGTGCCAGCAGCTTAGGAACAGAGGGGTGGGATACGCAGTATTTT. This encodes CASSLGTEGWDTQYF.

The chain is built from TRBV6-5 and TRBJ1-3; 7 positions agree with TRBD1. CDR3 length: 15 amino acids. J gave up 4 bases and V 0 bases, and 3 bases lay outside the gene matches. Germline V gene sequence: CDR1 MNHEY, CDR2 SVGAGI. Here the CDR3 DNA reads TGTGCCAGCAGTTACTCCGGGACAGTCGGAAACACCATATATTTT. Protein: CASSYSGTVGNTIYF.

The J gene is TRBJ1-1, the V gene TRBV6-5; TRBD1 matches 9 bases. The trim removed 4 bases at V and 7 bases at J, leaving 4 bases unmatched. Germline V lookup: CDR1 MNHEY, CDR2 SVGAGI. The CDR3 length is 13 residues. The CDR3 nucleotides read TGTGCCAGCAGTTGGGGACAGGGACGTGAAGCTTTCTTT. Amino acid sequence: CASSWGQGREAFF.

V and J are TRBV6-5 and TRBJ2-1; 10 bases map to TRBD1. V shed 7 bases, J shed 4 bases, and the junction held 4 bases outside the gene matches. Per germline, CDR1 MNHEY and CDR2 SVGAGI. There are 14 residues in the CDR3. CDR3 bases: TGTGCCAGCAAACCGGGACAGGGGTACAATGAGCAGTTCTTC. Its translation is CASKPGQGYNEQFF.

The gene calls are TRBV18 and TRBJ2-1; a possible D gene is TRBD2 (6 bases). Trimming pared 2 bases from V and 7 bases from J, leaving 27 bases between. CDR1 is KGHSH and CDR2 is LQKENI in the germline V gene. The CDR3 totals 19 residues. The CDR3 DNA reads TGTGCCAGCTCACCAGGTATAACTAGCTCCACTATCGAGGAAAATGAGCAGTTCTTC. This gives the protein CASSPGITSSTIEENEQFF.

The rearrangement links TRBV6-6 to TRBJ2-1; TRBD2 matches 12 bases. Germline loops: CDR1 MNHNY, CDR2 SVGAGI (reference sequence). After removal of 5 bases from V and 8 bases from J, the junction contained 10 bases not matched to a gene. The CDR3 runs to 16 residues. Written as DNA, the CDR3 is TGTGCCAGCAGTGTTTCGACTAGCGGGGGTCCCTATGAGCAGTTCTTC. It translates to CASSVSTSGGPYEQFF.

The chain links TRBV15 to TRBJ2-7; tentative D call: TRBD1 (5 bases). With 0 bases removed from V and 4 bases from J, the gap between germline ends came to 13 bases. The germline CDR1 and CDR2 sequences are LNHNV and YYDKDF (reference sequence). This CDR3 is built from 15 residues. CDR3 loop: CATSRDLGRAYEQYF. In nucleotides, the CDR3 is TGTGCCACCAGCAGAGATCTCGGCAGGGCTTACGAGCAGTACTTC.

This chain connects TRBV6-6 to TRBJ1-5; 11 bases map to TRBD1. Losses at the gene ends were 6 bases for V and 2 bases for J; bases not matched to a gene: 3. CDR3 length equals 15 residues. CDR1 is MNHNY, CDR2 SVGAGI, per germline (reference sequence). The CDR3 loop is CASRRTGGRNQPQHF. The CDR3 coding sequence is TGTGCCAGCAGGCGGACAGGGGGCCGCAATCAGCCCCAGCATTTT.

A few counts support this clone. The CDR3 loop reads CASSQVTVSEQYF. The CDR3 DNA is TGTGCCAGCAGTCAGGTCACCGTCTCCGAGCAGTACTTC. The chain recombines TRBV2 with TRBJ2-7; D is unresolved. Germline V gene data show CDR1 as SNHLY and CDR2 as FYNNEI. The CDR3 has 13 residues. V shed 5 bases and J shed 6 bases, with 14 bases lying between them.

The chain recombines TRBV7-3 with TRBJ1-6; possibly TRBD1 for D (5 bases). The CDR3 runs to 14 residues. Germline values: CDR1 SGHTA, CDR2 FQGTGA. Trimming took off 5 bases at V and 9 bases at J, with 14 bases between the two ends. The CDR3 is CASSKNGGGSPLHF. In DNA form, the CDR3 reads TGTGCCAGCAGCAAAAACGGGGGGGGTTCACCCCTCCACTTT.

The V call is TRBV6-5, the J call TRBJ2-5, with D possibly being TRBD1 (5 bases). CDR1 and CDR2 from the germline V gene are MNHEY and SVGAGI. The CDR3 has 13 residues. The germline V and J ends were trimmed by 7 bases and 5 bases, with 14 bases remaining between them. The CDR3: CASNDRWGETQYF. The CDR3, as DNA: TGTGCCAGCAATGACAGATGGGGTGAGACCCAGTACTTC.

The rearrangement joins TRBV7-3 to TRBJ2-1, with 7 bases that match TRBD2. CDR1 is SGHTA and CDR2 is FQGTGA in the germline V gene. The V segment lost 5 bases and the J segment 5 bases; nucleotides outside the gene matches: 6. The CDR3 covers 14 residues. CDR3: CASSTAGLHNEQFF. The CDR3 DNA is TGTGCCAGCAGCACAGCGGGACTTCACAATGAGCAGTTCTTC.

The chain uses TRBV11-3 and TRBJ2-1, with 13 bases lining up with TRBD2. V shed 5 bases and J 8 bases; nucleotides not matched to a gene: 6. CDR1 SGHNT and CDR2 YENEEA come from the germline V gene. The CDR3 is 15 amino acids. The CDR3 coding sequence is TGTGCCAGCAGCCGCGGGACTAGCGGGATGGATGAGCAGTTCTTC. This translates into CASSRGTSGMDEQFF.

The V call is TRBV7-9, the J call TRBJ1-1; 11 positions match TRBD1. The CDR3 runs to 14 residues. Trimming took 5 bases from V and 6 from J; bases not matched to a gene: 5. Germline CDR1 is SEHNR and CDR2 is FQNEAQ (reference sequence). The CDR3 protein is CASSPDRGLSEAFF. DNA of the CDR3: TGTGCCAGCAGCCCGGACAGGGGGCTATCTGAAGCTTTCTTT.

This clone has a handful of counts. The CDR3 coding sequence is TGCGCCAGCAGCTCCACAGATACGCAGTATTTT. It translates to CASSSTDTQYF. This sequence joins TRBV5-1 and TRBJ2-3; D not certain. The CDR3 totals 11 residues. Trimming removed 3 bases from V and 2 bases from J, with 1 base in between. The V gene's germline CDR1 is SGHRS and CDR2 YFSETQ.

The rearrangement uses TRBV27 and TRBJ2-1; D may correspond to TRBD1 or TRBD2 (6 bases each). The CDR3 spans 16 residues. Germline CDR1 and CDR2: MNHEY and SMNVEV (reference sequence). Trimming took off 5 bases at V and 4 bases at J, with 18 bases between the two ends. In nucleotides, the CDR3 is TGTGCCAGCAGTGGGGGGCCCTCCCCGCGGTACAATGAGCAGTTCTTC. Translating gives CASSGGPSPRYNEQFF.

This chain connects TRBV9 to TRBJ1-6; possible D gene TRBD1, 6 bases. The CDR3 extends over 15 amino acids. CDR1 is SGDLS and CDR2 is YYNGEE in the germline V gene. V lost 2 bases and J 5 bases, leaving 11 bases between the germline ends. In DNA, the CDR3 is TGTGCCAGCAGCGTTACAGGGACCGATAATTCACCCCTCCACTTT. Its protein is CASSVTGTDNSPLHF. Full variable domain (remainder filled in from reference TRBV9 and TRBJ1-6): DSGVTQTPKHLITATGQRVTLRCSPRSGDLSVYWYQQSLDQGLQFLIQYYNGEERAKGNILERFSAQQFPDLHSELNLSSLELGDSALYFCASSVTGTDNSPLHFGNGTRLTVT.

The J gene is TRBJ2-7, the V gene TRBV2, with a possible D match to TRBD1 (5 bases). V shed 2 bases and J shed 1 base, with 12 bases lying between them. The germline CDR1 and CDR2 sequences are SNHLY and FYNNEI. The CDR3 is 15 amino acids. CDR3 in DNA: TGTGCCAGCAGTGAAAGGCAGGGAATTTCCTACGAGCAGTACTTC. This translates into CASSERQGISYEQYF.

The chain links TRBV5-1 to TRBJ2-1; 7 bases are a match to TRBD1. The germline V gene encodes CDR1 SGHRS and CDR2 YFSETQ. This CDR3 is 16 amino acids long. V was pared by 4 bases and J by 1 base, with 8 bases of the junction left unmatched. The CDR3 is CASSLQGLYSYNEQFF. Here the CDR3 DNA reads TGCGCCAGCAGCCTACAGGGGTTGTATTCCTACAATGAGCAGTTCTTC.

The chain uses TRBV27 and TRBJ2-7; 8 bases align to TRBD1. J was trimmed by 5 bases and V by 5 bases; bases with no gene match: 5. There are 13 residues in the CDR3. The germline CDR1 and CDR2 sequences are MNHEY and SMNVEV (reference sequence). CDR3 coding DNA: TGTGCCAGCAGTCGACAGGGGAGCCACGAGCAGTACTTC. Protein product: CASSRQGSHEQYF.

This clone was seen only once. V gene TRBV6-9 combines with J gene TRBJ1-6; D remains ambiguous. V was cut by 6 bases and J by 9 bases, with 12 bases left in between. The CDR3 totals 13 residues. The germline gives CDR1 MNHGY, CDR2 SVAAGI. The CDR3 region has the DNA TGTGCCAGCAGCCTCGGTCCGGGTTCACCCCTCCACTTT. Translated, it gives CASSLGPGSPLHF.

J is TRBJ1-4 and V is TRBV19; 9 bases line up with TRBD1. The CDR3 consists of 15 residues. CDR1 is LNHDA, CDR2 SQIVND, per germline (reference sequence). V was pared by 4 bases and J by 5 bases, with 5 bases of the junction left unmatched. The CDR3 region is CASSTRDRANEKLFF. CDR3 in DNA: TGTGCCAGTAGTACAAGGGACAGGGCAAATGAAAAACTGTTTTTT.

The chain has TRBV6-1 and TRBJ1-2; the D gene is possibly TRBD1 (5 bases). The CDR3 has 12 amino acids. Germline CDR1 and CDR2: MNHNS and SASEGT. Trimming took off 4 bases at V and 8 bases at J, with 11 bases between the two ends. CDR3 bases: TGTGCCAGCAGTGGGGGCTGGGACGGCTACACCTTC. Amino acid sequence: CASSGGWDGYTF.